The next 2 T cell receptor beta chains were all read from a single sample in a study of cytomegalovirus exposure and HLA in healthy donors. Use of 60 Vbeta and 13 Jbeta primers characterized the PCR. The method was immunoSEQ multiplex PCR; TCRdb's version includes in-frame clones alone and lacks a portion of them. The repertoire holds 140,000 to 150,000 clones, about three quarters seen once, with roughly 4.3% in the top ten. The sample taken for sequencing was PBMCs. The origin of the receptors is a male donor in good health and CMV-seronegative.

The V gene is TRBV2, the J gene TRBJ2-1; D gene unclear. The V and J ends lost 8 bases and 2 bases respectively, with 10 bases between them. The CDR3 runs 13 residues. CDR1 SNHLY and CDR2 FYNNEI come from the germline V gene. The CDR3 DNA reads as TGTGCCAGCCAAGAGCCTCCCTACAATGAGCAGTTCTTC. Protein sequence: CASQEPPYNEQFF.

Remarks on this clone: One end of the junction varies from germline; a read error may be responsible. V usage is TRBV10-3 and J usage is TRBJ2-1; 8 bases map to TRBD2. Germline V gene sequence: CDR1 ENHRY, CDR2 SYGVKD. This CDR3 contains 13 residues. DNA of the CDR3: TGTGCCATCTTGGACAGCTCCCGGGGGGGGCAGCTCTTC. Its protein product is CAILDSSRGGQLF.